These T cell receptor beta chains were read from a single sample in a study of T cells in Graves' hyperthyroidism and ophthalmopathy. MiXCR was run by TCRdb on the multiplex PCR reads, yielding one entry per CDR3 protein. The sample has about 500,000 distinct CDR3 sequences; over 45% are singletons. Sequenced: peripheral blood or thyroid tissue (not recorded which). The receptors shown here come from an adult woman with Graves' disease, either hyperthyroidism or ophthalmopathy (not recorded which). Each CDR3 is given with its conserved first and last residue. The order of the fields is V gene, D gene, J gene, clone size, CDR3 protein, CDR3 DNA. The D gene is left open where the match is weak. The size field is filled for only some rows; it gives once, few, many or a size class.

>TRBV2|TRBD1|TRBJ2-2|many
CASTRRQGGTGELFF
TGTGCCAGCACCCGAAGACAGGGCGGCACCGGGGAGCTGTTTTTT
>TRBV10-3|TRBD1|TRBJ2-7|NA
CAIRMTGSEQYF
TGTGCCATCAGGATGACAGGGTCCGAGCAGTACTTC
>TRBV7-9|NA|TRBJ2-7|NA
CASSDGTRNAYEQYF
TGTGCCAGCAGCGACGGGACACGAAATGCCTACGAGCAGTACTTC
>TRBV2|TRBD1|TRBJ2-2|NA
CASRQGASVTGELFF
TGTGCCAGCAGACAGGGGGCTAGCGTCACCGGGGAGCTGTTTTTT
>TRBV10-3|NA|TRBJ2-7|NA
CAISEGQRIYEQYF
TGTGCCATCAGTGAGGGACAGAGGATCTACGAGCAGTACTTC
>TRBV9|NA|TRBJ1-1|NA
CASSVGFGNTEAFF
TGTGCCAGCAGCGTAGGGTTCGGGAACACTGAAGCTTTCTTT
>TRBV7-9|NA|TRBJ1-4|NA
CASSPMGQAKLFF
TGTGCCAGCAGCCCAATGGGACAAGCAAAACTGTTTTTT
>TRBV11-2|NA|TRBJ1-5|many
CASSLGMAHPQHF
TGTGCCAGCAGCTTAGGAATGGCGCACCCCCAGCATTTT
>TRBV10-2|TRBD1|TRBJ1-6|NA
CASSVSGGDSRPFRSPLHF
TGCGCCAGCAGCGTCTCAGGGGGGGACAGCCGCCCTTTTCGTTCACCCCTCCACTTT
>TRBV5-1|NA|TRBJ1-1|NA
CASSFRVGGGEAFF
TGCGCCAGCAGCTTCCGTGTGGGCGGGGGCGAAGCTTTCTTT
>TRBV12-3/TRBV12-4|NA|TRBJ1-2|many
CASSPLSGAGYGYTF
TGTGCCAGCAGTCCCTTGTCGGGGGCTGGCTATGGCTACACCTTC
>TRBV6-5|TRBD1|TRBJ2-7|many
CASSPRTGSEQYF
TGTGCCAGCAGTCCCCGGACAGGGAGCGAGCAGTACTTC
>TRBV19|TRBD1|TRBJ2-7|NA
CASSIEAGGSYEQYF
TGTGCCAGTAGTATAGAGGCAGGGGGCTCCTACGAGCAGTACTTC
>TRBV29-1|TRBD1|TRBJ2-5|NA
CSSQGAGPQETQYF
TGCAGCTCGCAGGGGGCAGGACCTCAAGAGACCCAGTACTTC
>TRBV25-1|TRBD1|TRBJ1-2|NA
CASSQGAGQNYGYTF
TGTGCCAGCAGTCAGGGGGCGGGGCAGAACTATGGCTACACCTTC
>TRBV7-8|NA|TRBJ2-5|few
CASSLGPLGVETQYF
TGTGCCAGCAGCTTAGGTCCATTGGGAGTGGAGACCCAGTACTTC
>TRBV12-3/TRBV12-4|NA|TRBJ2-5|NA
CASSLWPTETQYF
TGTGCCAGCAGTTTGTGGCCAACAGAGACCCAGTACTTC
>TRBV10-3|TRBD1|TRBJ2-7|few
CATMKLAGGGEQYF
TGTGCCACGATGAAGTTGGCAGGGGGTGGCGAGCAGTACTTC
>TRBV28|NA|TRBJ1-1|NA
CASRPQNGQQTEAFF
TGTGCCAGCAGACCCCAGAATGGACAGCAAACTGAAGCTTTCTTT
>TRBV29-1|NA|TRBJ1-2|few
CSAWGHFGYGYTF
TGCAGCGCCTGGGGACATTTCGGCTATGGCTACACCTTC
>TRBV7-9|TRBD2|TRBJ2-7|many
CASSLGISGSFLDYEQYF
TGTGCCAGCAGCTTAGGTATTAGCGGGAGTTTCTTGGACTACGAGCAGTACTTC
>TRBV7-2|NA|TRBJ1-1|NA
CASSLEFRGEAFF
TGTGCCAGCAGCTTAGAGTTCAGGGGTGAGGCTTTCTTT
>TRBV28|NA|TRBJ1-1|many
CASSPSSTEAFF
TGTGCCAGCAGCCCTTCGTCCACTGAAGCTTTCTTT